Listed below are T cell receptor beta chains from one sample, sequenced in a study of response to subunit inactivated influenza vaccine. TCRdb called the RT-PCR reads again in MiXCR, with one record for every CDR3 protein. The sample consists of 150,000 to 200,000 distinct CDR3 sequences, approximately 12% of them appearing once. The same sample was also studied in work on T cells expressing NK-cell markers.

The material sequenced was CD8+ T cells sorted from PBMCs, taken less than 13 days after vaccination. The receptors were sampled from a man aged 45-65 years who received an inactivated influenza vaccine. CDR3s include the opening cysteine and the closing phenylalanine or tryptophan. The D gene is left open where the match is weak. Some rows have no size entry. The others give once, few or many, or a class for an expanded clone.

j_call d_call v_call clone_size cdr3_nt cdr3_aa
TRBJ1-1 - TRBV7-2 few TGTGCCAGCAGCTTAGCTTCCCGGGGCCTGGCGGCGAACACTGAAGCTTTCTTT CASSLASRGLAANTEAFF
TRBJ2-1 TRBD2 TRBV28 - TGTGCCAGCAGCCCCATTCTAGCGGGAGAATTCAATGAGCAGTTCTTC CASSPILAGEFNEQFF
TRBJ2-7 - TRBV29-1 few TGCAGCGTTGAGGGTCTTGGCCGTGAGCAGTACTTC CSVEGLGREQYF
TRBJ2-1 - TRBV20-1 - TGCAGTGCTGACCGGCGGGTCGACGAGCAGTTCTTC CSADRRVDEQFF
TRBJ2-3 TRBD1 TRBV24-1 - TGTGCCACCAGTGATTCCGGGACAGGGGTCACAGATACGCAGTATTTT CATSDSGTGVTDTQYF
TRBJ2-3 - TRBV28 many TGTGCCAGCAGTCCTAGGGATACGCAGTATTTT CASSPRDTQYF
TRBJ1-1 - TRBV12-3/TRBV12-4 many TGTGCCAGCAGTTTAGGTCTTGAGGTCTCTGGAGCTTTCTTT CASSLGLEVSGAFF
TRBJ2-3 - TRBV28 many TGTGCCAGCCGCCTACCAGGGATAAGCACAGATACGCAGTATTTT CASRLPGISTDTQYF
TRBJ2-5 TRBD2 TRBV4-2 few TGTGCCAGCAGCCAAGAGTTCCAGCGGGGGGACCAAGAGACCCAGTACTTC CASSQEFQRGDQETQYF
TRBJ2-7 - TRBV4-3 few TGCGCCAGCAGCCAAGATTCCGGGACACACCGCTACGAGCAGTACTTC CASSQDSGTHRYEQYF
TRBJ2-7 TRBD2 TRBV5-1 few TGCGCCAGCAACCCCGGACTAGCGGGGGCCTACGAGCAGTACTTC CASNPGLAGAYEQYF
TRBJ2-7 - TRBV5-5 once TGTGCCAGCAGCTCCTCCCGGGACACTTCCTACGAGCAGTACTTC CASSSSRDTSYEQYF